The rows below give T cell receptor beta chains drawn from one sample of a study of T-cell reconstitution after alpha-beta-depleted transplantation in children. MiXCR, run by TCRdb on the PCR reads, gives a single entry per CDR3 protein. The profile shows 200,000 to 250,000 distinct CDR3 sequences, more than 20% of them singletons. Source: PBMCs, taken before TCRalphabeta/CD19-depleted stem cell transplant. The receptors come from a girl aged 2 to 9 with Fanconi anemia, due to receive a stem cell transplant. CDR3s include the opening cysteine and the closing phenylalanine or tryptophan.

V: TRBV20-1
CDR3: CSASPPGSHKNIQYF

V: TRBV20-1
CDR3: CSAEAGSYNEQFF

V: TRBV20-1
CDR3: CSGDRGGYGYTF

V: TRBV29-1
CDR3: CSVEEVAYNEQFF

V: TRBV2
CDR3: CASLRGYTDTQYF

V: TRBV7-3
CDR3: CASYNGNPAVYGYTF

V: TRBV6-5
CDR3: CASSSSLESYNEQFF

V: TRBV9
CDR3: CASSPEQGLGDTQYF

V: TRBV20-1
CDR3: CSASYRAHSGNTIYF

V: TRBV5-1
CDR3: CASSLVPGTYEQYF

V: TRBV27
CDR3: CASSPGEGLREQYF

V: TRBV4-2
CDR3: CASTSGAYNEQFF

V: TRBV6-5
CDR3: CASSWGATGSNSPLHF

V: TRBV12-3/TRBV12-4
CDR3: CASSSPTSYSYNEQFF

V: TRBV5-6
CDR3: CASSLEQVTEAFF

V: TRBV5-6
CDR3: CASSLGLANFGDTQYF

V: TRBV12-3/TRBV12-4
CDR3: CASSDPGQGAYEQYF

V: TRBV7-3
CDR3: CASSLWANSPLHF

V: TRBV5-1
CDR3: CASSLETSGILYNEQFF

V: TRBV7-3
CDR3: CASSLNRDNEQFF

V: TRBV30
CDR3: CAWSGLAGSSLDNEQFF

V: TRBV3-1
CDR3: CASSHMTSDYNEQFF

V: TRBV29-1
CDR3: CSVVDTYNEQFF

V: TRBV2
CDR3: CASSDGTVYHTEAFF

V: TRBV6-5
CDR3: CASSAETGTRSHEQYF

V: TRBV2
CDR3: CASNAGTYEQYF

V: TRBV10-3
CDR3: CAISSRDGGRTNEKLFF

V: TRBV29-1
CDR3: CSVEDFAREQYF

V: TRBV12-3/TRBV12-4
CDR3: CASSLPLGAGAGNTIYF

V: TRBV3-1
CDR3: CASSQGGTREFSYSYNEQFF

V: TRBV11-2
CDR3: CASSLELAGGSWGSSYEQYF

V: TRBV29-1
CDR3: CSANRVLLYNEQFF

V: TRBV4-2
CDR3: CASSHTRTYEQYF

V: TRBV28
CDR3: CASSRQGSSYEQYF

V: TRBV29-1
CDR3: CSVEVGQGGYEQYF

V: TRBV10-3
CDR3: CAIRWTSGGDEQFF

V: TRBV6-5
CDR3: CASSYIQTNTEAFF

V: TRBV2
CDR3: CASSEGWDWAW

V: TRBV27
CDR3: CASSLRDHNNEQFF

V: TRBV5-1
CDR3: CASTQGAAETQYF

V: TRBV5-1
CDR3: CASGTGSYNEQFF

V: TRBV25-1
CDR3: CASSGRQGKSSTDTQYF

V: TRBV6-5
CDR3: CASSYPNRAWDTEAFF

V: TRBV27
CDR3: CASTGTGEIETQYF

V: TRBV28
CDR3: CASRRQGALTDTQYF

V: TRBV28
CDR3: CASSRGDVAYEQYF

V: TRBV29-1
CDR3: CSVEDVAGWGQETQYF

V: TRBV6-1
CDR3: CASKLAGGSINEQFF

V: TRBV25-1
CDR3: CASSDLGLAGGSSYNEQFF

V: TRBV24-1
CDR3: CATSDSDVPQHF

V: TRBV5-1
CDR3: CASSFGAGDTQYF

V: TRBV12-3/TRBV12-4
CDR3: CASSLSSGQETQYF

V: TRBV18
CDR3: CASSLHREDEQFF

V: TRBV5-1
CDR3: CASRIRAPYEQYF

V: TRBV11-1
CDR3: CASSSRSSGRAGGEQFF

V: TRBV15
CDR3: CATSAPLAKNIQYF

V: TRBV2
CDR3: CASKGQYSYNEQFF

V: TRBV12-3/TRBV12-4
CDR3: CASSTHGGRTSGTEQYF

V: TRBV6-4
CDR3: CASSPGLVNEQFF